Presented here are 5 T cell receptor beta chains from one specimen sequenced in a study of tumor-infiltrating lymphocytes in primary liver carcinoma (dated by TCRdb to the late 2010s). The reads were generated on an Illumina HiSeq 2500. Starting from 500 to 650 ng total RNA, TCRbeta-specific cDNA was produced by reverse transcription with a constant-region primer and ProtoScript II reverse transcriptase. The TCRbeta libraries were prepared through three rounds of nested multiplex PCR following a slightly modified ARM-PCR procedure. Each of the first two PCR rounds ran for about 10 cycles and used multiplex TRBV1-TRBV30 forward primers together with a Cbeta reverse primer. Using fastp at Q25 and MiXCR, TCRdb reprocessed the public reads and kept productive beta chains. Rows with one shared CDR3 protein collapse into an entry with the most common genes and DNA. In all, the sample holds approximately 330,000 distinct CDR3 sequences, and about two thirds of those were seen once. The ten largest clones capture under 8% of the sample.

TRIzol reagent was used to extract blood RNA from unsorted whole blood, while the DNeasy Blood & Tissue kit provided the germline DNA. The specimen was peripheral blood. The receptors here all came from a man aged 35 to 55 with primary liver carcinoma and hepatitis B virus infection.

The rearrangement uses TRBV4-1 and TRBJ2-3, with a possible D match to TRBD2 (6 bases). The germline gives CDR1 MGHRA, CDR2 YSYEKL. V was shortened by 0 bases and J by 5 bases, with 18 bases between the two germline ends. The CDR3 has 17 amino acids. CDR3 sequence reads: CASSQDLGGIAKDTQYF. The CDR3 region has the DNA TGCGCCAGCAGCCAAGACTTGGGCGGGATTGCGAAAGATACGCAGTATTTT.

Concerning this clonotype: This may come from a read error, since a much larger clone is one base off. The rearrangement uses TRBV10-3 and TRBJ2-1; 8 bases line up with TRBD1. CDR1 and CDR2 (germline): ENHRY, SYGVKD. The CDR3 length is 15 residues. With V trimmed by 8 bases and J by 0 bases, 6 bases remained unmatched. The CDR3 reads CAIGNTGGSYNEQFF. The DNA for the CDR3 is TGTGCCATCGGAAATACAGGGGGCTCCTACAATGAGCAGTTCTTC.

This sequence joins TRBV5-4 and TRBJ2-5; D is ambiguous. The CDR3 spans 12 residues. V was trimmed by 4 bases and J by 6 bases, leaving 10 bases between them. CDR1 and CDR2 (germline): SGHNT, YYREEE (reference sequence). CDR3 DNA: TGTGCCAGCAGCCTTATGGGTCAGACCCAGTACTTC. Encoded protein: CASSLMGQTQYF.

On this clonotype: The junction differs from germline at one of its ends, possibly a read error. The chain employs TRBV29-1 and TRBJ1-1; D is unresolved. The germline gives CDR1 SQVTM, CDR2 ANQGSEA. CDR3 length equals 13 residues. The CDR3 coding sequence is TGCAGCGTCGGTCCCAGGCTGAACATTGAAGCTTTCTTT. This encodes CSVGPRLNIEAFF.

This clonotype was counted once. A read error may account for a junction end that differs from germline. The genes are TRBV11-2 and TRBJ2-7; 10 bases map to TRBD1. The CDR3 is made up of 14 amino acids. CDR1 is SGHAT, CDR2 FQNNGV, per germline. The CDR3 DNA reads TGTGCCAACAGCCTAGACAGGGGGCGCTACGAGCAGTACTTC. Amino acids: CANSLDRGRYEQYF.